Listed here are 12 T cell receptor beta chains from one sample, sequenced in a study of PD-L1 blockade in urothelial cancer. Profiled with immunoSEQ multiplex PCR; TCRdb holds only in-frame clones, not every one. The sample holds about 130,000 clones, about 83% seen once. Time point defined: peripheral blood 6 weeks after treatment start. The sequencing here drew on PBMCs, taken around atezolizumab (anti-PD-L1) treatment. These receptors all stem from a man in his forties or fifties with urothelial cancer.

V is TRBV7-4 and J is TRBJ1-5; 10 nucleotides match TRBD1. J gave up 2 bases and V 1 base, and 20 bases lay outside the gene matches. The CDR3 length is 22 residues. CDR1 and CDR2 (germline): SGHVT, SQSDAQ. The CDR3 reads CASSLEGLVCGTGADGNQPQHF. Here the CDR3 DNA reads TGTGCCAGCAGCTTAGAAGGTCTTGTGTGTGGGACAGGGGCGGATGGCAATCAGCCCCAGCATTTT.

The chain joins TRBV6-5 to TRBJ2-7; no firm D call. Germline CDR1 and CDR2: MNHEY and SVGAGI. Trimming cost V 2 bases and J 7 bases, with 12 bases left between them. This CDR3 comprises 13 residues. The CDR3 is CASSYELPGEQYF. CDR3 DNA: TGTGCCAGCAGTTACGAGCTCCCCGGGGAGCAGTACTTC.

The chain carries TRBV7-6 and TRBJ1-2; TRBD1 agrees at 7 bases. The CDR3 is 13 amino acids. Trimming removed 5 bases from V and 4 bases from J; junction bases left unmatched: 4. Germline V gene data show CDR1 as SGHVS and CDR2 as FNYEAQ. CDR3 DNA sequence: TGTGCCAGCAGCGGACAGGCTGGCTATGGCTACACCTTC. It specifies CASSGQAGYGYTF.

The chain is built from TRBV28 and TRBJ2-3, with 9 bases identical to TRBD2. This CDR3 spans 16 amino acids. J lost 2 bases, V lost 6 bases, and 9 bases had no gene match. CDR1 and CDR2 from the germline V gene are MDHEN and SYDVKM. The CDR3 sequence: CASSPHLAGSTDTQYF. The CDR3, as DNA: TGTGCCAGCAGCCCCCACCTAGCGGGATCCACAGATACGCAGTATTTT.

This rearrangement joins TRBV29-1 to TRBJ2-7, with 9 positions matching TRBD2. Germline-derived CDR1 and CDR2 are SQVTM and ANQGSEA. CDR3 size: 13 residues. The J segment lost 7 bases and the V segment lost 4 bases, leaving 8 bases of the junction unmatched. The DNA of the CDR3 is TGCAGCGTTGGACTAGCGGTTGCGAGGGAGCAGTACTTC. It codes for CSVGLAVAREQYF.

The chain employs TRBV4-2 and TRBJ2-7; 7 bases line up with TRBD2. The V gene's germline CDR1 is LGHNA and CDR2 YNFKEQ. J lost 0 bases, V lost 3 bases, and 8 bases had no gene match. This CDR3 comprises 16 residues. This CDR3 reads CASSQGGTRSSYEQYF. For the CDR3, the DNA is TGTGCCAGCAGCCAGGGGGGGACTCGGAGCTCCTACGAGCAGTACTTC.

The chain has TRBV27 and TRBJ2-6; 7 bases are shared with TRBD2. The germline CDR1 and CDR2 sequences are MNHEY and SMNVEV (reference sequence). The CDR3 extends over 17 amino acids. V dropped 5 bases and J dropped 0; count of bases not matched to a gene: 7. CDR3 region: CASSREGRLSGANVLTF. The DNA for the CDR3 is TGTGCCAGCAGTAGGGAGGGGCGACTCTCTGGGGCCAACGTCCTGACTTTC. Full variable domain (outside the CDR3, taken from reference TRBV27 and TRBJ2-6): EAQVTQNPRYLITVTGKKLTVTCSQNMNHEYMSWYRQDPGLGLRQIYYSMNVEVTDKGDVPEGYKVSRKEKRNFPLILESPSPNQTSLYFCASSREGRLSGANVLTFGAGSRLTVL.

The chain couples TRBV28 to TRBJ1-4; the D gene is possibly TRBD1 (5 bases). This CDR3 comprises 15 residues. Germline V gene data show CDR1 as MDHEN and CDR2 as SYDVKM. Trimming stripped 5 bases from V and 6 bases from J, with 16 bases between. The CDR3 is CASSAGSSGDEKLFF. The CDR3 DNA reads TGTGCCAGCAGTGCAGGGTCCTCGGGTGATGAAAAACTGTTTTTT. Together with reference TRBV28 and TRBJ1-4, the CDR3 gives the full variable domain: DVKVTQSSRYLVKRTGEKVFLECVQDMDHENMFWYRQDPGLGLRLIYFSYDVKMKEKGDIPEGYSVSREKKERFSLILESASTNQTSMYLCASSAGSSGDEKLFFGSGTQLSVL.

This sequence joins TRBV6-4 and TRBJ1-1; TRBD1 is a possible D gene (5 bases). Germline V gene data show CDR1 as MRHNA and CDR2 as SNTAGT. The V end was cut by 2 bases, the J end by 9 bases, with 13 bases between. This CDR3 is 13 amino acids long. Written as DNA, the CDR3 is TGTGCCAGCAGTGACCAGGGAGGAGGACAAGCTTTCTTT. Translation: CASSDQGGGQAFF.

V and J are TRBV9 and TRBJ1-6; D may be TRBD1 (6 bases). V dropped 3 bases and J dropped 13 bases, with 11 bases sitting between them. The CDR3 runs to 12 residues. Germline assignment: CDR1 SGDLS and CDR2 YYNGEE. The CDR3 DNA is TGTGCCAGCAGCGGAACGGGGGGCCCCCTCCACTTT. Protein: CASSGTGGPLHF.

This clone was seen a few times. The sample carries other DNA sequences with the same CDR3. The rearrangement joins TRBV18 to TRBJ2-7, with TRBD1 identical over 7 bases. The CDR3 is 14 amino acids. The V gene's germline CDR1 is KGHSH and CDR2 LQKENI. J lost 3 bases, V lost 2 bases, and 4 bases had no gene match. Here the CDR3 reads CASSPLGQSYEQYF. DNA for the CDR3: TGTGCCAGCTCACCATTGGGACAGAGCTACGAGCAGTACTTC.

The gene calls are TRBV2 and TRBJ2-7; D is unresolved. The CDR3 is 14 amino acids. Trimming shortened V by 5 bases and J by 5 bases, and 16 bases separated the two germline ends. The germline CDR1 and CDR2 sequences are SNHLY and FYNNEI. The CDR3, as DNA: TGTGCCAGCAGTCTCGTTCCAGGAAACGACGAGCAGTACTTC. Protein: CASSLVPGNDEQYF.